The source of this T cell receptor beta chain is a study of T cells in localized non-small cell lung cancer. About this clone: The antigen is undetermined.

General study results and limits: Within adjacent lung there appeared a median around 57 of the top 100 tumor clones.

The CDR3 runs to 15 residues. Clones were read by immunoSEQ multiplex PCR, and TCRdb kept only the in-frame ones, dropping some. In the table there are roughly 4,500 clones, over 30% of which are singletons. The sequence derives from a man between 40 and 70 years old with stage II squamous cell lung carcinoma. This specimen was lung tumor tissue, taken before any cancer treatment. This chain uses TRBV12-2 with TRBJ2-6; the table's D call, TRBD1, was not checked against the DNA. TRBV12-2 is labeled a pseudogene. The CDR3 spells CASRTRASGANVLTF. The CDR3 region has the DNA TGTGCCAGTAGGACAAGGGCCTCTGGGGCCAACGTCCTGACTTTC.